This TCR beta chain was documented in a study of early T cells in non-severe SARS-CoV-2 infection (dated by TCRdb to about 2021). Regarding the study in general: Because TCR sequencing was done on bulk RNA from unsorted whole blood, the alpha and beta chains could not be paired.

Library creation used 5' RACE. Data came from a NextSeq 500. Unique molecular identifiers were attached to individual cDNA molecules in the TCR library protocol so that sequencing error and PCR bias could be corrected. TCR alpha and beta chains were both sequenced, and the abundances of alpha and beta sequences in each sample were closely correlated with each other. The original pipeline was this. Decombinator V4 was used to perform V gene, J gene and CDR3 annotation of TCR sequences. TCRs were defined as expanded if a significant change between any two time points was detected under a Poisson model with p below 0.0001. TCR abundances were normalised to the total number of TCRs sequenced in each sample and reported as counts per million. MAIT TCRs were defined by TRAV1-2 paired with TRAJ12, TRAJ20 or TRAJ33, and iNKT TCRs by TRAV10 paired with TRAJ18. VDJdb, accessed 1 November 2021, was searched for CMV, EBV and SARS-CoV-2 annotated TCRs, with TCRs annotated for multiple antigens excluded. The raw public data were reprocessed by TCRdb itself: fastp quality trimming at Q25, MiXCR clonotype calling, in-frame beta chains only. Records with the same CDR3 protein are collapsed into one entry carrying the most frequent genes and DNA. The V and J calls come from TCRdb's annotation, not from the publication. The sample contains over 85,000 distinct CDR3 sequences, roughly 17% of them found a single time. The ten largest clones take up around 1.3% of the sample.

A case-control design nested within a healthcare worker cohort in London, UK, was used, with weekly nasopharyngeal swab PCR tests and blood sampling performed. Healthcare workers were enrolled in the week of the UK lockdown, from 23 to 31 March 2020, and were followed every week for up to roughly 15 weeks. V is pruned by 7 bases and J by 0 bases, leaving 3 bases of the junction without a gene match. From the cysteine up to the phenylalanine, the CDR3 has a length of 12 residues. Just CDR3 DNA is preserved here, 36 bases in frame from base 1. CDR1 and CDR2 were assigned from the germline V gene as SQVTM and ANQGSEA. Broad study findings and their caveats: VDJdb matching was skewed toward anti-spike CD8 responses and likely underestimated virus-specific expansions, missing private and CD4 specificities.

Of note for this clonotype: It lacks a known antigen. The record has no base qualities; no much larger clone is one base away.

This sequence uses TRBV29-1 and TRBJ2-7; the junction holds 7 bases that match TRBD1. This TCR came from an adult who was a healthcare worker with PCR-confirmed SARS-CoV-2 infection or an uninfected control (not recorded which). Sequenced: whole blood. The CDR3: CSGGGDSYEQYF. The sequenced DNA is TGCAGCGGAGGGGGCGACTCCTACGAGCAGTACTTC.